The 18 T cell receptor beta chains listed next were all sequenced from one sample in a study of cytomegalovirus exposure and HLA in healthy donors. PCR amplification relied on 60 Vbeta primers (plus 13 Jbeta primers). Produced via immunoSEQ multiplex PCR; TCRdb's table is partial and in-frame only. The table shows approximately 110,000 clones, with 69% occurring only once. The source material was PBMCs. These receptors were taken from a man aged 25-45 years in good health and CMV-seronegative.

J is TRBJ2-2 and V is TRBV4-3; maybe TRBD1 (5 bases). CDR1 is LGHNA, CDR2 YSLEER, per germline. V dropped 3 bases and J dropped 2 bases, with 10 bases sitting between them. The CDR3 is 15 residues long. CDR3 sequence reads: CASSHADTNTGELFF. Here the CDR3 DNA reads TGCGCCAGCAGCCACGCGGACACTAACACCGGGGAGCTGTTTTTT.

A few counts support this clone. The CDR3 reads CASSEGLPNTEAFF. The CDR3 coding sequence is TGTGCCAGCAGTGAAGGGCTCCCGAACACTGAAGCTTTCTTT. V gene TRBV6-1 combines with J gene TRBJ1-1; D is ambiguous. V was pared by 1 base and J by 1 base, with 7 bases between. The CDR3 length is 14 residues. Germline V gene data show CDR1 as MNHNS and CDR2 as SASEGT.

In its sample, this clone is medium-sized (0.01 to 0.1%). The chain couples TRBV11-3 to TRBJ2-7; TRBD1 matches 10 bases. The V segment lost 5 bases and the J segment 5 bases; nucleotides outside the gene matches: 9. This CDR3 has 15 residues. From germline, CDR1 is SGHNT and CDR2 YENEEA. The CDR3 DNA is TGTGCCAGCAGCAACACCCGGACAGGGGGGGACGAGCAGTACTTC. Its translation: CASSNTRTGGDEQYF.

This clone occurred once. V usage is TRBV9 and J usage is TRBJ2-7; possibly TRBD1 for D (5 bases). Germline CDR1 is SGDLS and CDR2 is YYNGEE. The CDR3 is 11 amino acids. The V end lost 4 bases, the J end lost 7 bases, and 9 bases lay between the germline ends. The CDR3 DNA follows: TGTGCCAGCAGCCGAGACAGTGAGCAGTACTTC. It yields the protein CASSRDSEQYF.

The CDR3 loop reads CASSQAGNSGAFF. The CDR3 nucleotides are TGTGCCAGCAGCCAAGCAGGGAACTCTGGAGCTTTCTTT. The J gene is TRBJ1-1, the V gene TRBV14; maybe TRBD1 (5 bases). Germline V CDR1 and CDR2: SGHDN, FVKESK. The CDR3 is made up of 13 amino acids. The V end was cut by 1 base, the J end by 10 bases, with 13 bases between.

This clone was counted only a few times. V and J are TRBV28 and TRBJ2-7; D possibly corresponds to TRBD1 (6 bases). The CDR3 contains 13 residues. V gave up 6 bases and J gave up 2 bases, with 11 bases separating them. Germline V gene lookup returns CDR1 MDHEN and CDR2 SYDVKM. DNA for the CDR3: TGTGCCAGCAGGGTCTCAGGGGCCTACGAGCAGTACTTC. The encoded protein is CASRVSGAYEQYF.

This clone was seen a few times. CDR3 bases: TGTGCCAGCAGTGAAATTAACAGACAAGAGACCCAGTACTTC. Residues: CASSEINRQETQYF. The chain employs TRBV6-1 and TRBJ2-5, with no clear D. Germline V gives CDR1 MNHNS, CDR2 SASEGT. The V end was cut by 2 bases, the J end by 2 bases, with 9 bases between. The CDR3 is 14 residues long.

The J gene is TRBJ2-7, the V gene TRBV7-2, with 9 bases matching TRBD2. The CDR3 covers 14 residues. The V segment lost 8 bases and the J segment 0 bases; nucleotides outside the gene matches: 5. Germline lookup yields CDR1 SGHTA and CDR2 FQGNSA. The CDR3 nucleotides read TGTGCCAGCCGGTCTAGCGGGATCTCCTACGAGCAGTACTTC. It encodes CASRSSGISYEQYF.

This chain joins TRBV11-2 and TRBJ1-1; D possibly corresponds to TRBD1 (6 bases). Between the trimmed V and J ends, which lost 3 bases and 8 bases, there was a span of 13 bases. The germline CDR1 and CDR2 sequences are SGHAT and FQNNGV. The CDR3 runs 13 residues. The DNA of the CDR3 is TGTGCCAGCAGCTTGGGGGGGCTGGGAGAAGCTTTCTTT. It codes for CASSLGGLGEAFF.

The CDR3 DNA sequence: TGCAGCGTTCCAGGCCATGGCTACACCTTC. Translated, it gives CSVPGHGYTF. V gene TRBV29-1 combines with J gene TRBJ1-2; D is undetermined. Looked up from germline, CDR1 is SQVTM and CDR2 is ANQGSEA. The CDR3 runs 10 residues. The V end lost 5 bases, the J end lost 6 bases, and 7 bases lay between the germline ends. Supplemented by reference TRBV29-1 and TRBJ1-2, the full variable domain reads SAVISQKPSRDICQRGTSLTIQCQVDSQVTMMFWYRQQPGQSLTLIATANQGSEATYESGFVIDKFPISRPNLTFSTLTVSNMSPEDSSIYLCSVPGHGYTFGSGTRLTVV.

This CDR3 reads CASSHSGQGPTKSSDEQFF. CDR3 nucleotide sequence: TGTGCCAGCTCTCACTCAGGACAGGGTCCGACTAAATCTAGCGATGAGCAGTTCTTC. The chain couples TRBV18 to TRBJ2-1, with 8 bases identical to TRBD1. The CDR3 consists of 19 residues. Germline V gene data show CDR1 as KGHSH and CDR2 as LQKENI. J lost 8 bases, V lost 6 bases, and 24 bases had no gene match.

The chain combines TRBV6-1 with TRBJ2-7, with TRBD1 identical over 8 bases. V was clipped by 3 bases and J by 8 bases; unmatched bases: 6. Germline V lookup: CDR1 MNHNS, CDR2 SASEGT. CDR3 size: 13 residues. The CDR3 loop is CASSDNGQGKQYF. CDR3 nucleotide sequence: TGTGCCAGCAGTGACAATGGACAGGGAAAGCAGTACTTC.

The rearrangement joins TRBV7-6 to TRBJ2-1, with unresolved D. Germline CDR1 is SGHVS and CDR2 is FNYEAQ. V gave up 5 bases and J gave up 0 bases, with 8 bases separating them. This CDR3 has 14 amino acids. DNA for the CDR3: TGTGCCAGCAGCACACTAAGCTCCTACAATGAGCAGTTCTTC. It yields the protein CASSTLSSYNEQFF.

The chain employs TRBV28 and TRBJ2-6, with 7 bases aligning to TRBD1. V shed 9 bases, J shed 5 bases, and the junction held 16 bases outside the gene matches. The CDR3 loop spans 17 amino acids. CDR1 is MDHEN and CDR2 is SYDVKM in the germline V gene. The CDR3 nucleotides are TGTGCCAGTCGCCCGGGGACAGTCTTATTGAGGGCCAACGTCCTGACTTTC. Its protein is CASRPGTVLLRANVLTF.

The rearrangement joins TRBV14 to TRBJ2-7; 7 bases fit TRBD1. With V trimmed by 0 bases and J by 7 bases, 9 bases remained unmatched. Germline CDR1 and CDR2: SGHDN and FVKESK. The CDR3 sequence is 15 residues long. For the CDR3, the DNA is TGTGCCAGCAGCCAAGACGGGGCAGGGGGTAGTGAGCAGTACTTC. Amino acids: CASSQDGAGGSEQYF. The whole variable domain, remainder taken from reference TRBV14 and TRBJ2-7, is EAGVTQFPSHSVIEKGQTVTLRCDPISGHDNLYWYRRVMGKEIKFLLHFVKESKQDESGMPNNRFLAERTGGTYSTLKVQPAELEDSGVYFCASSQDGAGGSEQYFGPGTRLTVT.

V and J are TRBV27 and TRBJ1-2; 7 nucleotides align to TRBD1. Germline CDR1 MNHEY, CDR2 SMNVEV (reference sequence). Unmatched junction bases numbered 12, after V lost 5 bases and J lost 6 bases. CDR3 length equals 15 residues. The CDR3 loop reads CASSALRDSPDGYTF. The CDR3 region has the DNA TGTGCCAGCAGTGCCCTACGGGACAGCCCCGATGGCTACACCTTC.

V usage is TRBV25-1 and J usage is TRBJ1-2; unclear D gene. Trimming removed 5 bases from V and 7 bases from J, with 11 bases in between. The V gene's germline CDR1 is MGHDK and CDR2 SYGVNS. This CDR3 is 12 amino acids long. The CDR3 bases are TGTGCCAGCAGTAACCCGGAGGGTGGCTACACCTTC. Protein product: CASSNPEGGYTF.

This chain uses TRBV5-6 with TRBJ1-3; TRBD1 aligns across 8 bases. Trimming took 3 bases from V and 3 from J; bases not matched to a gene: 2. This CDR3 comprises 14 residues. Germline loops: CDR1 SGHDT, CDR2 YYEEEE. The chain's CDR3 is CASSSGQGGNTIYF. As DNA, the CDR3 is TGTGCCAGCAGCTCCGGACAGGGTGGAAACACCATATATTTT.